Listed below are T cell receptor beta chains from one sample, sequenced in a study of blood T cell repertoires in COVID-19. Measured with immunoSEQ multiplex PCR; TCRdb has only the in-frame clones, and not every one. The table includes approximately 210,000 clones, approximately 88% detected once. Sequencing was done on a sample of PBMCs or T cells enriched from blood (not recorded which). These receptors were obtained from a woman younger than 35 who had recovered from COVID-19. CDR3s leave out the opening cysteine and the closing phenylalanine or tryptophan. A D gene is named only where the DNA matches it firmly.

v_call	j_call	d_call	cdr3_aa
TRBV4-1	TRBJ1-1	.	ASSQRTDRNTEAF
TRBV21-1	TRBJ2-3	.	ASSKATSGGRTDTQY
TRBV28	TRBJ1-5	.	ASSSTLIRQSNQPQH
TRBV7-9	TRBJ1-3	.	ASSLARGGNTIY
TRBV5-5	TRBJ1-5	TRBD1	ASSLEQGTWNNQPQH
TRBV25-1	TRBJ1-6	TRBD1	ASSESTGGVSPLH
TRBV30	TRBJ1-4	.	AWSVRVAAPPPFNEKLF
TRBV11-2	TRBJ2-5	TRBD1	ASRVGRGHRQETQY
TRBV2	TRBJ1-1	.	ASRSQGSTEAF
TRBV6-1	TRBJ2-3	.	ASSDGLTDTQY
TRBV27	TRBJ1-2	TRBD1	ASSSLTGGDGYT
TRBV9	TRBJ2-2	TRBD2	ASSAPRGGLTGELF
TRBV5-6	TRBJ1-5	.	ASSLVGASVSNQPQH
TRBV2	TRBJ2-3	TRBD2	ASRGSGGAQDTQY
TRBV27	TRBJ1-1	TRBD1	ASSRGQGGNTEAF
TRBV2	TRBJ2-5	TRBD1	AIWTGIGETQY
TRBV2	TRBJ2-5	.	ASRSRLVIQETQY
TRBV19	TRBJ1-6	TRBD1	ASSIEVQGNSPLH
TRBV21-1	TRBJ1-1	.	ASRPEGGLNTEAF
TRBV4-2	TRBJ2-5	.	ASSQDQGLETQY
TRBV4-1	TRBJ2-7	.	ASSQDYSRLRAYEQY
TRBV9	TRBJ2-1	TRBD2	ASSASGGADEQF
TRBV6-1	TRBJ1-1	.	ASSEMGGNTEAF
TRBV7-9	TRBJ2-7	.	ASSLLVGRSSYEQY
TRBV7-2	TRBJ1-3	.	ASSSTGSSGNTIY
TRBV4-1	TRBJ2-7	TRBD1	ASSSLGQGAYEQY
TRBV7-6	TRBJ2-2	TRBD1	ASSLALGQGVTKNTGELF
TRBV6-2/TRBV6-3	TRBJ1-2	TRBD1	ASSAYGTGQDYGYT
TRBV5-6	TRBJ1-2	.	ASSLGIAGVQMFGYT
TRBV24-1	TRBJ2-2	TRBD2	ATSDRLAGGNTGELF
TRBV6-5	TRBJ1-2	TRBD1	ASIDRGGYGYT
TRBV9	TRBJ1-1	.	ASSPKGAENTEAF
TRBV5-1	TRBJ2-3	.	ASSQGSSTDTQY
TRBV18	TRBJ2-7	TRBD2	ASSPAVGQGGYEQY
TRBV19	TRBJ1-1	TRBD1	ASSYPDRDTEAF
TRBV2	TRBJ2-1	.	ASSEIGHHEQF
TRBV5-5	TRBJ1-4	.	ASSLGVTNEKLF